A selection of T cell receptor beta chains follows, all from one sample in a study of blood T cell repertoires in COVID-19. This table comes from immunoSEQ multiplex PCR, and its TCRdb copy is limited to in-frame clones, with some not included. The table includes around 250,000 clones, 80% to 90% detected once. Specimen: peripheral blood. Source of these receptors: a woman between 65 and 79 years old with COVID-19, enrolled during active disease. Both conserved end residues are part of each CDR3. The D gene is left open where the match is weak. Where a row states a size, it is once, few, many or the class of an expanded clone; other rows omit it.

TRBJ2-6 | NA | 15 | NA | TRBV4-3 | TGCGCCAGCAGCCAAGGCGTGAGTGGGGCCAACGTCCTGACTTTC | CASSQGVSGANVLTF
TRBJ2-4 | NA | 12 | NA | TRBV15 | TGTGCCACCAGCACTGATACGGGTATACAGTACTTC | CATSTDTGIQYF
TRBJ1-6 | NA | 14 | NA | TRBV28 | TGTGCCAGCAGTTTAGACTGGCTTGGGTCACCCCTCCACTTT | CASSLDWLGSPLHF
TRBJ2-7 | NA | 19 | NA | TRBV3-1/TRBV3-2 | TGTGCCAGCAGCCAAAAAGCGAACAATGGTCCGGGCCCTGGAGGCGAGCAGTACTTC | CASSQKANNGPGPGGEQYF
TRBJ2-1 | NA | 17 | TRBD2 | TRBV11-3 | TGTGCCAGCAGCTTACAGGCGGGAGGGCCGGAAGTAGGTGAGCAGTTCTTC | CASSLQAGGPEVGEQFF
TRBJ1-1 | once | 16 | NA | TRBV21-1 | TGTGCCAGCAGCAAAGTAAGATGGCGGGGGGCCCGAGAAGCTTTCTTT | CASSKVRWRGAREAFF
TRBJ2-7 | NA | 15 | TRBD2 | TRBV11-1 | TGTGCCAGCAGCTACCTTAGCGGGAGCTCCTACGAGCAGTACTTC | CASSYLSGSSYEQYF
TRBJ2-3 | NA | 16 | NA | TRBV28 | TGTGCCAGCAGTCCACCGGGCGGGGGCCACATCGATACGCAGTATTTT | CASSPPGGGHIDTQYF
TRBJ1-2 | NA | 14 | NA | TRBV19 | TGTGCCAGTAATCAGAGACAACGGAACTATGGCTACACCTTC | CASNQRQRNYGYTF
TRBJ1-6 | few | 16 | NA | TRBV10-3 | TGTGCCATCAGTATAACAGGGAACGAGGATAATTCACCCCTCCACTTT | CAISITGNEDNSPLHF
TRBJ2-5 | NA | 11 | NA | TRBV6-6 | TGTGCCAGCAGTGATCCCAGGACCCAGTACTTC | CASSDPRTQYF
TRBJ1-6 | once | 16 | NA | TRBV13 | TGTGCCAGCAGCCCTTGGGGGCCTCTAAATAATTCACCCCTCCACTTT | CASSPWGPLNNSPLHF
TRBJ2-2 | NA | 14 | NA | TRBV4-3 | TGCGCCAGCAGCCATGAGGGAGGCACCGGGGAGCTGTTTTTT | CASSHEGGTGELFF
TRBJ1-2 | NA | 12 | TRBD1 | TRBV19 | TGTGCCAGTAGAACAGGGGGCCTTGGCTACACCTTC | CASRTGGLGYTF
TRBJ2-3 | NA | 15 | TRBD1 | TRBV28 | TGTGCCGCCAGAGGTGGGGGACAGGGCACAGATACGCAGTATTTT | CAARGGGQGTDTQYF
TRBJ1-2 | NA | 14 | TRBD1 | TRBV7-2 | TGTGCCAGCAGTTTTCCTGGACAGGGCCGGGGCTACACCTTC | CASSFPGQGRGYTF
TRBJ2-3 | once | 14 | TRBD2 | TRBV4-3 | TGCGCCAGCAGCCCGGGGGGGAGCACAGATACGCAGTATTTT | CASSPGGSTDTQYF
TRBJ2-3 | NA | 12 | NA | TRBV10-3 | TGTGCCATCAATCACTCCACAGATACGCAGTATTTT | CAINHSTDTQYF
TRBJ2-1 | NA | 15 | TRBD2 | TRBV4-1 | TGCGCCAGCAGCCTTCAGCGGGAGAGCTACAATGAGCAGTTCTTC | CASSLQRESYNEQFF
TRBJ1-5 | NA | 15 | NA | TRBV28 | TGTGCCAGCAGTTTACGACATCACCCCAGGGACACCCAGCATTTT | CASSLRHHPRDTQHF
TRBJ2-7 | NA | 15 | TRBD1 | TRBV15 | TGTGCCACCAGCAGATCGACAGGGGGCGCGTACGAGCAGTACTTC | CATSRSTGGAYEQYF
TRBJ1-1 | NA | 14 | NA | TRBV28 | TGTGCCAGCAGAATGGGGGGGACAAACACTGAAGCTTTCTTT | CASRMGGTNTEAFF
TRBJ2-7 | NA | 15 | TRBD1 | TRBV6-2/TRBV6-3 | TGTGCCAGCAGCGACCGGGACAGGGACACCTACGAGCAGTACTTC | CASSDRDRDTYEQYF
TRBJ2-1 | NA | 16 | NA | TRBV5-1 | TGCGCCAGCAGCTTGGACCTCGATAGCTCCTACAATGAGCAGTTCTTC | CASSLDLDSSYNEQFF
TRBJ2-1 | NA | 15 | TRBD2 | TRBV7-2 | TGTGCCAGCACCCGGGGGGTACGGGGCTACAATGAGCAGTTCTTC | CASTRGVRGYNEQFF
TRBJ2-7 | NA | 15 | NA | TRBV6-5 | TGTGCCAGCAGTTACTCGCTAATCGAAACCTACGAGCAGTACTTC | CASSYSLIETYEQYF
TRBJ2-7 | NA | 14 | TRBD2 | TRBV29-1 | TGCAGCGTCAGGGGGCTAGCGGGGGTTTACGAGCAGTACTTC | CSVRGLAGVYEQYF
TRBJ2-7 | NA | 16 | NA | TRBV2 | TGTGCCAGCAGTGAAGGTCCAGGGATCAGTCCCTACGAGCAGTACTTC | CASSEGPGISPYEQYF
TRBJ2-7 | NA | 13 | TRBD1 | TRBV12-5 | TGTGCTAGTGGTCTAGGACAGGGCTACGAGCAGTACTTC | CASGLGQGYEQYF
TRBJ1-2 | NA | 13 | TRBD1 | TRBV15 | TGTGCCACCAGCCGGGACAGGGGGCGCCCAGTCACCTTC | CATSRDRGRPVTF
TRBJ2-7 | NA | 16 | TRBD1 | TRBV6-2/TRBV6-3 | TGTGCCAGCAGTTACTCGGGGGCAGGGGGTGCCGGCGAGCAGTACTTC | CASSYSGAGGAGEQYF
TRBJ2-7 | NA | 16 | TRBD2 | TRBV11-3 | TGTGCCAGCAGCCCACAAACCGGGACTAGCAGCTACGAGCAGTACTTC | CASSPQTGTSSYEQYF
TRBJ2-7 | NA | 12 | NA | TRBV11-3 | TGTGCCAGCAGCTTAGGCAGGGACGAGCAGTACTTC | CASSLGRDEQYF
TRBJ2-7 | NA | 16 | TRBD2 | TRBV5-1 | TGCGCCAGCAGCTTGAATCTAGCGGGAGGGTCCTACGAGCAGTACTTC | CASSLNLAGGSYEQYF
TRBJ2-3 | NA | 18 | TRBD2 | TRBV28 | TGTGCCAGCACCTCCCAAGGGGGGAGCGGGGGAAGCACAGATACGCAGTATTTT | CASTSQGGSGGSTDTQYF
TRBJ1-3 | NA | 16 | NA | TRBV18 | TGTGCCAGCTCACCATCGGGGTTCAACTCTGGAAACACCATATATTTT | CASSPSGFNSGNTIYF
TRBJ2-3 | NA | 15 | TRBD2 | TRBV11-2 | TGTGCCAGCAGCTTAGCGGGAGGGCCCACAGATACGCAGTATTTT | CASSLAGGPTDTQYF
TRBJ1-4 | few | 14 | TRBD1 | TRBV7-2 | TGTGCCAGCAGCTATCGGACAGGAGGGGAAAAACTGTTTTTT | CASSYRTGGEKLFF
TRBJ2-5 | NA | 15 | NA | TRBV30 | TGTGCCTGGAGTGTGGGGAGCCTTGGTTCGGAGACCCAGTACTTC | CAWSVGSLGSETQYF
TRBJ2-5 | NA | 15 | TRBD1 | TRBV15 | TGTGCCACCAGCAGTCGGACAGGGGACTTTGAGACCCAGTACTTC | CATSSRTGDFETQYF
TRBJ2-7 | NA | 13 | NA | TRBV7-3 | TGTGCCAGCAGCTTTGGGAGCTCCTACGAGCAGTACTTC | CASSFGSSYEQYF
TRBJ2-1 | NA | 18 | TRBD1 | TRBV5-4 | TGTGCCAGCAGCTCAATGAGGACAGGGGGCTTGAGGTACAATGAGCAGTTCTTC | CASSSMRTGGLRYNEQFF
TRBJ2-1 | NA | 16 | TRBD2 | TRBV6-1 | TGTGCCAGCAGTGAAGGGGAGACTAGCGTGTACAATGAGCAGTTCTTC | CASSEGETSVYNEQFF
TRBJ1-5 | NA | 14 | NA | TRBV14 | TGTGCCAGCACCGCTCGCAGGCACAATCAGCCCCAGCATTTT | CASTARRHNQPQHF
TRBJ2-7 | NA | 15 | TRBD2 | TRBV11-2 | TGTGCCAGCAGCTCCGGGACTAGCGGGCGGTACGAGCAGTACTTC | CASSSGTSGRYEQYF
TRBJ2-5 | NA | 14 | TRBD1 | TRBV5-4 | TGTGCCAGCAGCATACCGGGACAGCAAGAGACCCAGTACTTC | CASSIPGQQETQYF
TRBJ2-1 | NA | 23 | TRBD2 | TRBV23-1 | TGCGCCAGCAGTCAATCGAGGACTAGCGGGAGGGCCTTTCCCCCGAGCTCCTACAATGAGCAGTTCTTC | CASSQSRTSGRAFPPSSYNEQFF
TRBJ2-5 | NA | 17 | NA | TRBV3-1/TRBV3-2 | TGTGCCAGCAGCCATGGGAGAAGAGGGGGGGCTATGGAGACCCAGTACTTC | CASSHGRRGGAMETQYF
TRBJ1-5 | NA | 13 | NA | TRBV28 | TGTGCCAGCAGTATCACACAAAATCAGCCCCAGCATTTT | CASSITQNQPQHF
TRBJ2-7 | NA | 14 | NA | TRBV7-9 | TGTGCCAGCAGCTTAGGGCAGTCCTCCTACGAGCAGTACTTC | CASSLGQSSYEQYF
TRBJ2-5 | NA | 14 | TRBD1 | TRBV11-2 | TGTGCCAGCAGCTTAGAGGGACAGGGAGGGACCCAGTACTTC | CASSLEGQGGTQYF
TRBJ2-7 | few | 15 | NA | TRBV4-1 | TGCGCCAGCAGCCAAGACCCGGGTAGCTCCTACGAGCAGTACTTC | CASSQDPGSSYEQYF
TRBJ2-5 | NA | 15 | TRBD2 | TRBV28 | TGTGCCAGCAGTTTATCGGGAGGCAAGAAAGAGACCCAGTACTTC | CASSLSGGKKETQYF
TRBJ1-4 | NA | 14 | NA | TRBV5-1 | TGCGCCAGCAGCTTGAGCAGGGAACGTGAAAAACTGTTTTTT | CASSLSREREKLFF
TRBJ2-7 | NA | 16 | TRBD2 | TRBV4-3 | TGCGCCAGCAGCCAACATCGGACTAGCGGTCCATACGAGCAGTACTTC | CASSQHRTSGPYEQYF
TRBJ2-1 | NA | 15 | TRBD2 | TRBV7-3 | TGTGCCAGCAGCTTAGGTCTAGCGGGACGAAATGAGCAGTTCTTC | CASSLGLAGRNEQFF
TRBJ1-5 | NA | 14 | NA | TRBV7-2 | TGTGCCAGCAGCTTAAGGCAGGGCGGTCAGCCCCAGCATTTT | CASSLRQGGQPQHF
TRBJ2-3 | NA | 14 | NA | TRBV7-3 | TGTGCCAGCAGCCCGAGCTTCCACACAGATACGCAGTATTTT | CASSPSFHTDTQYF
TRBJ1-3 | NA | 14 | TRBD1 | TRBV10-3 | TGTGCCATCTCGACAGGGGGATATGGAAACACCATATATTTT | CAISTGGYGNTIYF
TRBJ1-2 | NA | 15 | NA | TRBV5-1 | TGCGCCAGCAGCCCCCCGGACAGAAGCGGCTATGGCTACACCTTC | CASSPPDRSGYGYTF